These 27 T cell receptor beta chains were sequenced from one sample in a study of cytomegalovirus exposure and HLA in healthy donors. The PCR had 60 Vbeta and 13 Jbeta primers. The assay was immunoSEQ multiplex PCR, and TCRdb's table has in-frame clones only and misses some. The sample has 49,000 or so clones; about four fifths are singletons. The specimen sequenced was PBMCs. The receptor set was obtained from a boy aged 5-17 years in good health and CMV-seropositive.

The chain is built from TRBV5-6 and TRBJ1-6; D may be TRBD1 (6 bases). Trimming took off 3 bases at V and 8 bases at J, with 12 bases between the two ends. Germline values: CDR1 SGHDT, CDR2 YYEEEE. CDR3 length: 14 residues. This CDR3 is CASSWPEGDSPLHF. The CDR3 DNA sequence: TGTGCCAGCAGCTGGCCTGAGGGGGATTCACCCCTCCACTTT.

The chain employs TRBV19 and TRBJ2-1; a weak D match, TRBD2 (5 bases). The CDR3 runs to 13 residues. V was cut by 5 bases and J by 9 bases, with 14 bases left in between. Germline V CDR1 and CDR2: LNHDA, SQIVND (reference sequence). This CDR3 is CASSRGAVAEQFF. Here the CDR3 DNA reads TGTGCCAGTAGTCGGGGAGCCGTCGCTGAGCAGTTCTTC.

V usage is TRBV29-1 and J usage is TRBJ2-1; D not certain. Trimming removed 7 bases at V and 5 bases at J, with 18 bases between. Looked up from germline, CDR1 is SQVTM and CDR2 is ANQGSEA. This CDR3 region has 14 residues. CDR3 DNA: TGCAGCGCTCCACACGATCTGATCGACAATGAGCAGTTCTTC. Encoded protein: CSAPHDLIDNEQFF.

This clone was recorded a few times. The chain recombines TRBV7-3 with TRBJ2-1, with a weak D call TRBD2 (6 bases). CDR3 length: 15 amino acids. Trimming shortened V by 5 bases and J by 2 bases, and 13 bases separated the two germline ends. In germline, CDR1 is SGHTA, CDR2 FQGTGA. CDR3 coding DNA: TGTGCCAGCAGCCAAACCGGGACTGCCTACAATGAGCAGTTCTTC. Amino acids: CASSQTGTAYNEQFF.

The chain uses TRBV2 and TRBJ2-7, with no clear D. The CDR3 has 11 residues. The germline V gene has CDR1 SNHLY and CDR2 FYNNEI. CDR3 nucleotide sequence: TGTGCGTGTAGAAGATCCTACGAGCAGTACTTC. Translation: CACRRSYEQYF.

This clone was seen only a few times. This chain connects TRBV4-2 to TRBJ2-3, with TRBD2 matching over 10 bases. Germline CDR1 reads LGHNA; CDR2 reads YNFKEQ. The CDR3 has 16 residues. V lost 6 bases and J lost 6; bases outside the gene matches: 12. Written as DNA, the CDR3 is TGTGCCAGCAGGTCCACTAGCGGGGCGTTGCTGGATACGCAGTATTTT. It encodes CASRSTSGALLDTQYF.

For the CDR3, the DNA is TGTGCCAGCAGCTTAGGGGACAGGGACCCTGATCAGCCCCAGCATTTT. Translation: CASSLGDRDPDQPQHF. This rearrangement joins TRBV7-9 to TRBJ1-5; 9 nucleotides align to TRBD1. Per germline, CDR1 SEHNR and CDR2 FQNEAQ (reference sequence). The trim removed 1 base at V and 5 bases at J, leaving 6 bases unmatched. The CDR3 has 16 amino acids.

This clone was found once. J is TRBJ2-5 and V is TRBV19; the D is unclear. This CDR3 is 11 amino acids long. The V and J ends lost 4 bases and 7 bases respectively, with 7 bases between them. Germline values: CDR1 LNHDA, CDR2 SQIVND (reference sequence). The DNA for the CDR3 is TGTGCCAGTAGTACCGGGTGGACCCAGTACTTC. Translated, it gives CASSTGWTQYF. Together with reference TRBV19 and TRBJ2-5, the CDR3 gives the full variable domain: DGGITQSPKYLFRKEGQNVTLSCEQNLNHDAMYWYRQDPGQGLRLIYYSQIVNDFQKGDIAEGYSVSREKKESFPLTVTSAQKNPTAFYLCASSTGWTQYFGPGTRLLVL.

This clone was found a few times. J is TRBJ2-5 and V is TRBV4-1; TRBD1 is a possible D gene (6 bases). The CDR3 length is 14 residues. The germline gives CDR1 MGHRA, CDR2 YSYEKL. Trimming shortened V by 4 bases and J by 3 bases, and 12 bases separated the two germline ends. CDR3 protein: CASSRRTAEETQYF. CDR3 nucleotides: TGCGCCAGCAGCCGGAGGACAGCCGAAGAGACCCAGTACTTC.

This clone appeared once. V gene TRBV10-3 combines with J gene TRBJ2-3; D possibly corresponds to TRBD1 (6 bases). CDR3 length: 14 amino acids. V lost 8 bases and J lost 1, with 13 bases in between. Germline V lookup: CDR1 ENHRY, CDR2 SYGVKD. Here the CDR3 reads CAIVGDTGTDTQYF. In DNA form, the CDR3 reads TGTGCCATCGTTGGGGACACCGGCACAGATACGCAGTATTTT.

This clone was detected once. The gene calls are TRBV27 and TRBJ2-2; 7 bases agree with TRBD1. This CDR3 spans 15 amino acids. CDR1 and CDR2 from the germline V gene are MNHEY and SMNVEV (reference sequence). Trimming took 2 bases from V and 6 from J; bases not matched to a gene: 6. CDR3 DNA sequence: TGTGCCAGCAGTTTAGTACAGGGGAGCGCCGGGGAGCTGTTTTTT. Residues: CASSLVQGSAGELFF.

This clone was counted a few times. The genes are TRBV13 and TRBJ1-2; 8 bases match TRBD1. With V trimmed by 5 bases and J by 5 bases, 7 bases remained unmatched. In germline, CDR1 is PRHDT, CDR2 FYEKMQ (reference sequence). This CDR3 region has 14 residues. The CDR3 DNA reads as TGTGCCAGCAGCCCGGACAGGGAGGCGTATGGCTACACCTTC. It codes for CASSPDREAYGYTF.

The chain couples TRBV7-2 to TRBJ2-1; 11 bases line up with TRBD2. The junction had 9 bases not matched to a gene; V was cut back by 4 bases and J by 7 bases. Germline loops: CDR1 SGHTA, CDR2 FQGNSA. CDR3 length equals 16 residues. The CDR3 region has the DNA TGTGCCAGCAGCTGGGCTAGCGGGGGGCCCAGAAATGAGCAGTTCTTC. Its protein is CASSWASGGPRNEQFF.

This clone has only a few counts. The gene calls are TRBV6-6 and TRBJ1-6, with D maybe TRBD1 (5 bases). The ends were cut back, 0 bases at V and 7 bases at J, with 13 bases in the middle. This CDR3 comprises 16 residues. CDR1 is MNHNY and CDR2 is SVGAGI in the germline V gene (reference sequence). CDR3 region: CASSYSGGGKNSPLHF. CDR3 coding DNA: TGTGCCAGCAGTTACTCGGGGGGGGGTAAGAATTCACCCCTCCACTTT.

The chain couples TRBV11-3 to TRBJ1-6; 7 bases fit TRBD1. CDR3 size: 18 residues. Per the germline V gene, CDR1 is SGHNT and CDR2 is YENEEA. Trimming cost V 4 bases and J 8 bases; bases outside gene matches: 17. The CDR3, as DNA: TGTGCCAGCAGCTCAAACGACAGGGAAGAGTTGAGGCATTCACCCCTCCACTTT. Protein: CASSSNDREELRHSPLHF.

This clone has only a few counts. The V call is TRBV7-2, the J call TRBJ1-4; D is ambiguous. Germline lookup yields CDR1 SGHTA and CDR2 FQGNSA. The V end was cut by 5 bases, the J end by 2 bases, with 12 bases between. The CDR3 is made up of 15 amino acids. The chain's CDR3 is CASSPSTFTNEKLFF. The CDR3 DNA follows: TGTGCCAGCAGCCCATCGACATTTACTAATGAAAAACTGTTTTTT.

The J gene is TRBJ2-7, the V gene TRBV4-1; 7 bases align to TRBD1. Trimming at V came to 4 bases and at J to 4 bases, leaving 10 bases not matched to a gene. This CDR3 comprises 15 residues. The germline gives CDR1 MGHRA, CDR2 YSYEKL. In DNA, the CDR3 is TGCGCCAGCAGCCTGATAGGGGACAGAAAATACGAGCAGTACTTC. Translating gives CASSLIGDRKYEQYF.

The count of this clone is one. The chain employs TRBV5-6 and TRBJ2-3; D is perhaps TRBD2 (6 bases). This CDR3 is built from 14 residues. V lost 0 bases to trimming and J lost 4 bases, with 9 bases between them. Looked up from germline, CDR1 is SGHDT and CDR2 is YYEEEE. CDR3 bases: TGTGCCAGCAGCTTGGTCGAGCGGGCAGATACGCAGTATTTT. Amino acids: CASSLVERADTQYF.

DNA of the CDR3: TGTGCCAGCAGTTACGAACCTAGACCTTCACCCCTCCACTTT. It codes for CASSYEPRPSPLHF. The chain employs TRBV6-6 and TRBJ1-6; the D is unclear. Germline V lookup: CDR1 MNHNY, CDR2 SVGAGI (reference sequence). V was shortened by 2 bases and J by 9 bases, with 11 bases between the two germline ends. The CDR3 totals 14 residues.

The DNA of the CDR3 is TGTGCCAGCAGCTTATCAGCAGGCCGGGAGCTGTTTTTT. Translated: CASSLSAGRELFF. The chain joins TRBV11-3 to TRBJ2-2; D call uncertain. The CDR3 length is 13 residues. Trimming took off 2 bases at V and 9 bases at J, with 10 bases between the two ends. Germline V gene data show CDR1 as SGHNT and CDR2 as YENEEA.

This clone was counted between two and nine times. The chain combines TRBV2 with TRBJ2-2, with D perhaps TRBD1 (6 bases). With 5 bases removed from V and 3 bases from J, the gap between germline ends came to 25 bases. Looked up from germline, CDR1 is SNHLY and CDR2 is FYNNEI. There are 19 residues in the CDR3. The DNA for the CDR3 is TGTGCCAGCAGTTCCCCATCTGGGACACCGAGTCCCCACACCGGGGAGCTGTTTTTT. Protein sequence: CASSSPSGTPSPHTGELFF. The variable domain in full, completed from reference TRBV2 and TRBJ2-2, reads EPEVTQTPSHQVTQMGQEVILRCVPISNHLYFYWYRQILGQKVEFLVSFYNNEISEKSEIFDDQFSVERPDGSNFTLKIRSTKLEDSAMYFCASSSPSGTPSPHTGELFFGEGSRLTVL.

The V call is TRBV10-2, the J call TRBJ2-5, with no clear D. This CDR3 has 12 residues. V shed 9 bases and J shed 4 bases, with 12 bases lying between them. The germline CDR1 and CDR2 sequences are WSHSY and SAAADI. The CDR3 nucleotides are TGCGCCAGTCTACGGGTGGGAGAGACCCAGTACTTC. Protein product: CASLRVGETQYF.

This chain uses TRBV5-6 with TRBJ2-7; D possibly corresponds to TRBD1 (5 bases). The V gene's germline CDR1 is SGHDT and CDR2 YYEEEE. The V end was cut by 7 bases, the J end by 4 bases, with 18 bases between. The CDR3 is made up of 14 amino acids. The CDR3 reads CASWGQGNYYEQYF. CDR3 coding DNA: TGTGCCAGCTGGGGCCAGGGAAATTATTACGAGCAGTACTTC. The whole variable domain, remainder taken from reference TRBV5-6 and TRBJ2-7, is DAGVTQSPTHLIKTRGQQVTLRCSPKSGHDTVSWYQQALGQGPQFIFQYYEEEERQRGNFPDRFSGHQFPNYSSELNVNALLLGDSALYLCASWGQGNYYEQYFGPGTRLTVT.

V is TRBV19 and J is TRBJ2-4; no definite D call. Germline CDR1 and CDR2: LNHDA and SQIVND (reference sequence). This CDR3 is 14 amino acids long. V dropped 3 bases and J dropped 2 bases, with 8 bases sitting between them. CDR3 nucleotide sequence: TGTGCCAGTAGTATCCATAGAACCAAAAACATTCAGTACTTC. Protein sequence: CASSIHRTKNIQYF.

The genes are TRBV7-2 and TRBJ2-1, with D perhaps matching TRBD2 (5 bases). Per the germline V gene, CDR1 is SGHTA and CDR2 is FQGNSA. This CDR3 has 15 amino acids. The V and J ends lost 4 bases and 10 bases respectively, with 20 bases between them. The CDR3 DNA follows: TGTGCCAGCAGCTCACAAGCGGCCAGCTCGAGGGAGCAGTTCTTC. Translating gives CASSSQAASSREQFF.

The chain is built from TRBV7-9 and TRBJ2-1; D possibly corresponds to TRBD2 (6 bases). In germline, CDR1 is SEHNR, CDR2 FQNEAQ (reference sequence). The CDR3 has 17 amino acids. V was trimmed by 5 bases and J by 3 bases, leaving 20 bases between them. CDR3 nucleotides: TGTGCCAGCAGCCCGAGCGTTGGCGGGGTCAGCTACAATGAGCAGTTCTTC. Its protein is CASSPSVGGVSYNEQFF.

The chain combines TRBV7-9 with TRBJ2-7, with 8 bases matching TRBD1. The V segment lost 0 bases and the J segment 2 bases; nucleotides outside the gene matches: 9. Per the germline V gene, CDR1 is SEHNR and CDR2 is FQNEAQ (reference sequence). The CDR3 runs to 17 residues. CDR3 in amino acids: CASSLASAKQGAYEQYF. The CDR3 region has the DNA TGTGCCAGCAGCTTAGCCTCGGCGAAACAGGGGGCCTACGAGCAGTACTTC.